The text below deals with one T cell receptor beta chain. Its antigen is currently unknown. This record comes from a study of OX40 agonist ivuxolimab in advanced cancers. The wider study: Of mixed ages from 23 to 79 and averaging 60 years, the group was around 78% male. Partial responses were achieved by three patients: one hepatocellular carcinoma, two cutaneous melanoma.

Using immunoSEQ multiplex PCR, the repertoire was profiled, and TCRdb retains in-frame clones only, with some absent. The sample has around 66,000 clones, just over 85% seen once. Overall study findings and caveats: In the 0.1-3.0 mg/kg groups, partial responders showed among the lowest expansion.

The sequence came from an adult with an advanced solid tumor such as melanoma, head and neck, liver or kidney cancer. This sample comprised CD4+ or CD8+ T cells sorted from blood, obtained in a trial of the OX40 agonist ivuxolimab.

Written as DNA, the CDR3 is TGTGCCAGCAGTGAGCGACAGGGCGGCTATGGCTACACCTTC. Encoded protein: CASSERQGGYGYTF. V usage is TRBV6-1 and J usage is TRBJ1-2, with 7 bases aligning to TRBD1. Germline lookup yields CDR1 MNHNS and CDR2 SASEGT. This CDR3 has 14 amino acids. Trimming cost V 3 bases and J 4 bases; bases outside gene matches: 5.